The next 27 T cell receptor beta chains were all read from a single sample in a study of blood T cell repertoires in COVID-19. TCRdb's table, derived via immunoSEQ multiplex PCR, lists solely in-frame clones and lacks some. This sample has 250,000 to 350,000 clones, with roughly 89% found just once. Sequencing input: PBMCs or T cells enriched from blood (not recorded which). These receptors came from a woman in her thirties or forties who had recovered from COVID-19.

The chain joins TRBV28 to TRBJ1-4; 8 bases agree with TRBD1. With V trimmed by 10 bases and J by 5 bases, 21 bases remained unmatched. In germline, CDR1 is MDHEN, CDR2 SYDVKM. This CDR3 contains 18 residues. Here the CDR3 DNA reads TGTGCCACCATTAGCGGGGGTGGCAGGGGGCTTGGGAATGAAAAACTGTTTTTT. This codes for CATISGGGRGLGNEKLFF. Full variable domain (remainder filled in from reference TRBV28 and TRBJ1-4): DVKVTQSSRYLVKRTGEKVFLECVQDMDHENMFWYRQDPGLGLRLIYFSYDVKMKEKGDIPEGYSVSREKKERFSLILESASTNQTSMYLCATISGGGRGLGNEKLFFGSGTQLSVL.

V gene TRBV10-1 combines with J gene TRBJ2-3, with TRBD2 as a possible D gene (5 bases). The CDR3 runs 15 residues. Trimming left V 0 bases short and J 6 bases short, with 13 bases between. The V gene's germline CDR1 is WNHNN and CDR2 SYGVQD (reference sequence). The CDR3 DNA reads as TGCGCCAGCAGTGAGTCGATCGGGGTTCCGGATACGCAGTATTTT. As protein: CASSESIGVPDTQYF.

The genes are TRBV7-2 and TRBJ1-6; 9 bases align to TRBD1. This CDR3 has 14 amino acids. The V and J ends lost 6 bases and 7 bases, in that order; junction bases with no gene match: 4. The germline V gene encodes CDR1 SGHTA and CDR2 FQGNSA. The CDR3 region is CASSTGTGNSPLHF. The CDR3 DNA reads as TGTGCCAGCAGTACCGGGACAGGGAATTCACCCCTCCACTTT.

The chain couples TRBV18 to TRBJ1-6, with 8 bases identical to TRBD1. This CDR3 region has 13 residues. Per the germline V gene, CDR1 is KGHSH and CDR2 is LQKENI. With V trimmed by 4 bases and J by 10 bases, 3 bases remained unmatched. DNA for the CDR3: TGTGCCAGCTCACATGACAGGGGCTCACCCCTCCACTTT. It yields the protein CASSHDRGSPLHF.

This clone came up once. This sequence joins TRBV21-1 and TRBJ2-1; TRBD1, the table's D call, lacks a check against the DNA. TRBV21-1 is tagged as a pseudogene. The CDR3 length is 15 residues. The CDR3 region has the DNA TGTGCCAGCAGCAAATTGTACAGCTCCTACAATGAGCAGTTCTTC. It codes for CASSKLYSSYNEQFF.

This clone was observed a single time. V gene TRBV28 combines with J gene TRBJ2-2, with 8 bases that match TRBD2. V lost 3 bases, J lost 3 bases, and 3 bases stayed unmatched. The CDR3 runs 15 residues. CDR1 and CDR2 from the germline V gene are MDHEN and SYDVKM. As DNA, the CDR3 is TGTGCCAGCAGTTTCGGGGGACTAGACACCGGGGAGCTGTTTTTT. Its translation is CASSFGGLDTGELFF.

This clone was observed a single time. V is TRBV25-1 and J is TRBJ1-4; D is ambiguous. Germline CDR1 is MGHDK and CDR2 is SYGVNS. V lost 2 bases and J 7 bases, leaving 14 bases between the germline ends. The CDR3 consists of 15 residues. The DNA for the CDR3 is TGTGCCAGCAGTGAAGTGCGCGGCGAAGCTGAAAAACTGTTTTTT. This sequence encodes CASSEVRGEAEKLFF.

The V and J genes are TRBV5-8 and TRBJ1-4; 8 bases match TRBD1. The CDR3 covers 15 residues. Per the germline V gene, CDR1 is SGHTS and CDR2 is YDEGEE. Trimming removed 3 bases from V and 7 bases from J; junction bases left unmatched: 8. The CDR3 DNA is TGTGCCAGCAGCTCGGGACAGGAGGGTGGTGAAAAACTGTTTTTT. Residues: CASSSGQEGGEKLFF.

This chain connects TRBV25-1 to TRBJ2-5; weak D call: TRBD2 (6 bases). The V end lost 1 base, the J end lost 3 bases, and 12 bases lay between the germline ends. Per germline, CDR1 MGHDK and CDR2 SYGVNS. The CDR3 runs to 15 residues. In DNA, the CDR3 is TGTGCCAGCAGTGAATCCAGGGACTGGAAAGAGACCCAGTACTTC. Residues: CASSESRDWKETQYF.

This chain links TRBV5-1 with TRBJ2-7, with 12 bases identical to TRBD2. The CDR3 consists of 18 residues. Germline V gives CDR1 SGHRS, CDR2 YFSETQ. The V gene end was trimmed by 3 bases and the J gene end by 0 bases; junction bases not matched to a gene: 10. The CDR3 coding sequence is TGCGCCAGCAGCTCCGACCAGACTAGCGGGGGCCTCTCCTACGAGCAGTACTTC. Residues: CASSSDQTSGGLSYEQYF. Together with reference TRBV5-1 and TRBJ2-7, the CDR3 gives the full variable domain: KAGVTQTPRYLIKTRGQQVTLSCSPISGHRSVSWYQQTPGQGLQFLFEYFSETQRNKGNFPGRFSGRQFSNSRSEMNVSTLELGDSALYLCASSSDQTSGGLSYEQYFGPGTRLTVT.

V is TRBV2 and J is TRBJ2-1; D is perhaps TRBD2 (5 bases). The CDR3 has 16 amino acids. V lost 6 bases and J 0 bases, leaving 15 bases between the germline ends. Germline assignment: CDR1 SNHLY and CDR2 FYNNEI. In nucleotides, the CDR3 is TGTGCCAGCAGCTTCCGGACTCCCAGCTCCTACAATGAGCAGTTCTTC. Its translation is CASSFRTPSSYNEQFF.

This CDR3 is CASSSTGVEETQYF. The CDR3 DNA sequence: TGTGCCAGTAGTAGTACAGGGGTGGAGGAGACCCAGTACTTC. The rearrangement links TRBV19 to TRBJ2-5, with TRBD1 matching over 7 bases. This CDR3 comprises 14 residues. The junction had 7 bases not matched to a gene; V was cut back by 4 bases and J by 5 bases. Germline V lookup: CDR1 LNHDA, CDR2 SQIVND (reference sequence).

For the CDR3, the DNA is TGTGCCACCAGTGATTCGACGCCGGGACTAGCGGTCGATGAGCAGTTCTTC. This codes for CATSDSTPGLAVDEQFF. The rearrangement joins TRBV24-1 to TRBJ2-1; 11 nucleotides match TRBD2. The CDR3 consists of 17 residues. Trimming took 2 bases from V and 8 from J; bases not matched to a gene: 10. Germline values: CDR1 KGHDR, CDR2 SFDVKD.

The chain employs TRBV4-2 and TRBJ1-2; the match to TRBD1 covers 9 bases. This CDR3 has 15 amino acids. V lost 4 bases, J lost 5 bases, and 8 bases stayed unmatched. The V gene's germline CDR1 is LGHNA and CDR2 YNFKEQ. The DNA of the CDR3 is TGTGCCAGCAGCCCCCCCGACAGGGGGGTGTATGGCTACACCTTC. The encoded protein is CASSPPDRGVYGYTF.

The genes are TRBV12-3 or TRBV12-4 and TRBJ2-7; D gene unclear. The CDR3 consists of 13 residues. Trimming left V 3 bases short and J 3 bases short, with 9 bases between. The CDR3 spells CASSFGALYEQYF. In nucleotides, the CDR3 is TGTGCCAGCAGTTTCGGAGCTCTCTACGAGCAGTACTTC.

The chain links TRBV7-2 to TRBJ2-3; weak D call: TRBD2 (5 bases). Per the germline V gene, CDR1 is SGHTA and CDR2 is FQGNSA. Trimming stripped 4 bases from V and 2 bases from J, with 19 bases between. The CDR3 has 17 amino acids. The DNA of the CDR3 is TGTGCCAGCAGCTCTAGCTGGGTTCGAGATACCACAGATACGCAGTATTTT. Its protein product is CASSSSWVRDTTDTQYF.

The chain recombines TRBV7-2 with TRBJ1-6; D call uncertain. The CDR3 runs 12 residues. Germline CDR1 SGHTA, CDR2 FQGNSA. Trimming pared 2 bases from V and 13 bases from J, leaving 9 bases between. The CDR3 region is CASSLHLGPLHF. CDR3 bases: TGTGCCAGCAGCTTACATCTCGGGCCCCTCCACTTT. Filled out from reference TRBV7-2 and TRBJ1-6, the complete variable domain reads GAGVSQSPSNKVTEKGKDVELRCDPISGHTALYWYRQSLGQGLEFLIYFQGNSAPDKSGLPSDRFSAERTGGSVSTLTIQRTQQEDSAVYLCASSLHLGPLHFGNGTRLTVT.

The chain is built from TRBV15 and TRBJ2-7; 7 bases match TRBD2. The CDR3 has 16 residues. The germline CDR1 and CDR2 sequences are LNHNV and YYDKDF (reference sequence). V trimming: 0 bases; J trimming: 2 bases; junction bases outside the gene matches: 7. The CDR3: CATSRDLGLDPYEQYF. CDR3 sequence (DNA): TGTGCCACCAGCAGAGATCTTGGACTAGACCCCTACGAGCAGTACTTC. Filled out from reference TRBV15 and TRBJ2-7, the complete variable domain reads DAMVIQNPRYQVTQFGKPVTLSCSQTLNHNVMYWYQQKSSQAPKLLFHYYDKDFNNEADTPDNFQSRRPNTSFCFLDIRSPGLGDTAMYLCATSRDLGLDPYEQYFGPGTRLTVT.

This chain links TRBV5-8 with TRBJ2-4, with 7 bases that match TRBD1. The CDR3 runs to 15 residues. Germline V gene data show CDR1 as SGHTS and CDR2 as YDEGEE. J gave up 1 base and V 0 bases, and 1 base lay outside the gene matches. The CDR3 DNA sequence: TGTGCCAGCAGCTTGGACAGGGGCGCCAAAAACATTCAGTACTTC. Translating gives CASSLDRGAKNIQYF.

The V call is TRBV7-2, the J call TRBJ2-3; the D gene is possibly TRBD2 (6 bases). This CDR3 is built from 16 residues. Trimming pared 1 base from V and 1 base from J, leaving 12 bases between. Germline CDR1 SGHTA, CDR2 FQGNSA. The CDR3 nucleotides read TGTGCCAGCAGCTTAGGGGGACTGCCCCGCACAGATACGCAGTATTTT. The encoded protein is CASSLGGLPRTDTQYF.

To note about this clone: The junction does not match germline at one end; this may be a read error. The chain has TRBV13 and TRBJ1-2; 9 bases fit TRBD1. CDR1 is PRHDT, CDR2 FYEKMQ, per germline (reference sequence). The CDR3 totals 14 residues. DNA for the CDR3: TGTGCCAGCAGCCCAGGGACAGGGAACTTTGGCTACACCTTC. This translates into CASSPGTGNFGYTF.

The chain links TRBV19 to TRBJ2-7; D might be TRBD1 (5 bases). The CDR3 spans 13 residues. Germline V gene data show CDR1 as LNHDA and CDR2 as SQIVND (reference sequence). Trimming took 6 bases from V and 3 from J, leaving 12 bases between them. The CDR3 DNA reads as TGTGCCAGTAGCGCCAGGGAAGGCTACGAGCAGTACTTC. It translates to CASSAREGYEQYF.

The J gene is TRBJ2-2, the V gene TRBV10-1, with D maybe TRBD2 (6 bases). The CDR3 consists of 14 residues. Trimming stripped 4 bases from V and 6 bases from J, with 12 bases between. Germline CDR1 and CDR2: WNHNN and SYGVQD (reference sequence). CDR3 DNA: TGCGCCAGCAGTGCGGAGGGGTTCCCCGGGGAGCTGTTTTTT. Translated, it gives CASSAEGFPGELFF.

The count of this clone is one. This chain connects TRBV27 to TRBJ1-1, with 8 bases identical to TRBD1. With 5 bases clipped from V and 3 bases from J, the junction kept 5 bases outside the gene matches. CDR1 and CDR2 from the germline V gene are MNHEY and SMNVEV (reference sequence). The length of the CDR3 is 14 residues. CDR3 sequence reads: CASSNDRGDTEAFF. As DNA, the CDR3 is TGTGCCAGCAGTAACGACAGGGGTGACACTGAAGCTTTCTTT.

This chain connects TRBV5-1 to TRBJ2-7, with no clear D. CDR1 and CDR2 (germline): SGHRS, YFSETQ. CDR3 length: 11 amino acids. Trimming left V 5 bases short and J 1 base short, with 4 bases between. The CDR3, as DNA: TGCGCCAGCAGTTATTCCTACGAGCAGTACTTC. This codes for CASSYSYEQYF.

The V and J genes are TRBV20-1 and TRBJ2-1; D gene ambiguous. Trimming removed 4 bases from V and 9 bases from J, with 10 bases in between. CDR1 and CDR2 (germline): DFQATT, SNEGSKA (reference sequence). CDR3 size: 11 residues. The CDR3 DNA reads as TGCAGTGCTACCCCGGTCCGTGAGCAGTTCTTC. This codes for CSATPVREQFF.

The J gene is TRBJ1-1, the V gene TRBV19; D not certain. The CDR3 loop spans 12 amino acids. Per germline, CDR1 LNHDA and CDR2 SQIVND (reference sequence). V dropped 6 bases and J dropped 10 bases, with 15 bases sitting between them. The CDR3 protein is CASSHAGMAAFF. In nucleotides, the CDR3 is TGTGCCAGTAGCCACGCGGGAATGGCAGCTTTCTTT.